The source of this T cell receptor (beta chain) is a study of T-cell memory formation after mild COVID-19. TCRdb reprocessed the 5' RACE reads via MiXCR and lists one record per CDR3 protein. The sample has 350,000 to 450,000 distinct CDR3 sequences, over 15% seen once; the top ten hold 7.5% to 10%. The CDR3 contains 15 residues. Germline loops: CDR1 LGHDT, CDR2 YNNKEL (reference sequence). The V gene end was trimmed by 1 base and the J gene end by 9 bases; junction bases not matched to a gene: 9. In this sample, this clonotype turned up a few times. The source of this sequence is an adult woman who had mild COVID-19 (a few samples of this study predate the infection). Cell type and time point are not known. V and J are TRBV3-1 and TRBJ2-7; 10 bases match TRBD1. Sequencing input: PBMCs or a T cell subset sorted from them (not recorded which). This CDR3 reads CASSQAGTGARGQYF. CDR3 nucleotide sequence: TGTGCCAGCAGCCAAGCCGGGACAGGGGCGAGAGGGCAGTACTTC.